These 28 T cell receptor beta chains came from one sample sequenced in a study of CD8+CD57+ T cells in acquired aplastic anemia. CD8+CD57+ cell expansion, shown by flow cytometry, had occurred in the patients selected for sequencing. Genomic DNA templated the TCR beta VDJ and CDR3 profiling. TCRdb fed the reads into MiXCR, producing one record per CDR3 protein. Of over 150,000 distinct CDR3 sequences listed, under 55% are singletons. Source material: sorted CD4+, CD8+, or CD8+CD57+ T cells (not recorded which) from PBMCs. The receptors here all came from a human donor with aplastic anemia.

V and J are TRBV30 and TRBJ2-2; possibly TRBD1 or TRBD2 for D (6 bases each). Trimming cost V 5 bases and J 5 bases, with 15 bases left between them. CDR1 is GTSNPN and CDR2 is SVGIG in the germline V gene (reference sequence). The CDR3 contains 14 residues. The CDR3 reads CAWLGGKRTGELFF. In DNA form, the CDR3 reads TGTGCCTGGCTAGGGGGGAAGAGGACCGGGGAGCTGTTTTTT.

This clonotype was observed at least ten times. This chain connects TRBV7-6 to TRBJ1-1; no clear D gene. Germline V gene data show CDR1 as SGHVS and CDR2 as FNYEAQ. The CDR3 sequence is 13 residues long. The V gene lost 0 bases and the J gene lost 4 bases, with 6 bases spanning the gap. The CDR3 spells CASSLASGTEAFF. The CDR3 nucleotides are TGTGCCAGCAGCTTAGCCAGCGGCACTGAAGCTTTCTTT.

About this clonotype itself: This may be a read error: a much more frequent sequence differs by one nucleotide. The genes are TRBV28 and TRBJ1-2, with a possible D match to TRBD1 (5 bases). Germline lookup yields CDR1 MDHEN and CDR2 SYDVKM. The CDR3 runs 13 residues. Trimming cost V 10 bases and J 4 bases, with 16 bases left between them. The CDR3 here is CANSRRGLYGYTF. The CDR3, as DNA: TGTGCCAATAGTCGACGGGGCCTCTATGGCTACACCTTC.

Comments on this clonotype: A read error may explain this, as a much larger clone is one base away. The J gene is TRBJ1-4, the V gene TRBV11-1; the D gene is possibly TRBD1 (6 bases). CDR3 length: 15 residues. The germline V gene has CDR1 SGHAT and CDR2 FQDESV (reference sequence). V shed 4 bases and J shed 3 bases, with 12 bases lying between them. The DNA for the CDR3 is TGTGCCAGCAGCTCACTCCAGGGGCCTAATGAAAAACTGTTTTTT. Translation: CASSSLQGPNEKLFF.

In its sample, this clonotype was seen a few times. The V gene is TRBV2, the J gene TRBJ2-5; D is unresolved. The germline V gene encodes CDR1 SNHLY and CDR2 FYNNEI. V lost 1 base and J lost 0, with 9 bases in between. The CDR3 has 15 amino acids. The CDR3 sequence is CASSEGLWDQETQYF. As DNA, the CDR3 is TGTGCCAGCAGTGAAGGGTTATGGGACCAAGAGACCCAGTACTTC.

Turning to this clonotype: This may be a read error: a much more frequent sequence differs by one nucleotide. In DNA, the CDR3 is TGTGCCAGCAGTGTAAAGGGAGAGAGCAGCTCCTATAATTCACCCCTCCACTTT. This sequence encodes CASSVKGESSSYNSPLHF. The chain links TRBV2 to TRBJ1-6; no firm D call. The germline V gene has CDR1 SNHLY and CDR2 FYNNEI. V dropped 4 bases and J dropped 0 bases, with 16 bases sitting between them. The CDR3 is 18 residues long.

On this clonotype: Since a much larger clone is just one base distant, this may be a read error. This CDR3 fails to terminate in the conserved phenylalanine or tryptophan, so it likely reflects a read error. This chain uses TRBV9 with TRBJ2-2; 7 positions match TRBD2. Germline V CDR1 and CDR2: SGDLS, YYNGEE. J gave up 4 bases and V 0 bases, and 3 bases lay outside the gene matches. The CDR3 has 15 amino acids. The CDR3 DNA reads TGTGCCAGCAGCGTAGTAAGCGGGACCACCGGGGAGCTGTTTTCT. As protein: CASSVVSGTTGELFS.

Worth noting for this clonotype: This clone may be a read error of a much larger clone one base away. The rearrangement links TRBV19 to TRBJ2-7; TRBD2 aligns across 7 bases. The CDR3 totals 16 residues. Germline V CDR1 and CDR2: LNHDA, SQIVND (reference sequence). CDR3 in amino acids: CASSIGSGTEFHDQYF. In nucleotides, the CDR3 is TGTGCCAGTAGTATTGGAAGCGGGACTGAATTCCACGATCAGTACTTC.

The genes are TRBV10-1 and TRBJ2-7, with TRBD2 as a possible D gene (5 bases). This CDR3 spans 15 amino acids. V lost 2 bases and J 5 bases, leaving 16 bases between the germline ends. The germline gives CDR1 WNHNN, CDR2 SYGVQD (reference sequence). In DNA, the CDR3 is TGCGCCAGCAGTGAGCTTCTAGCAGGAGGCCACGAGCAGTACTTC. Amino acid sequence: CASSELLAGGHEQYF.

This clonotype was observed a handful of times. The rearrangement joins TRBV4-1 to TRBJ1-3; D gene uncertain. V was cut by 1 base and J by 7 bases, with 23 bases left in between. This CDR3 contains 18 residues. CDR1 and CDR2 (germline): MGHRA, YSYEKL. In DNA, the CDR3 is TGCGCCAGCAGCCAAGGAACGGGCGGTAACCCCCTGTCTAACACCATATATTTT. Its protein product is CASSQGTGGNPLSNTIYF.

With regard to this clonotype: This CDR3 is missing its conserved last phenylalanine or tryptophan, likely due to a read error. The chain uses TRBV20-1 and TRBJ2-2; D unresolved. Germline assignment: CDR1 DFQATT and CDR2 SNEGSKA (reference sequence). With 5 bases removed from V and 0 bases from J, the gap between germline ends came to 10 bases. CDR3 size: 14 residues. CDR3 DNA sequence: TGCAGTGCTCTAGGGCCCGCGAACACCGGGGAGCTGTTTCTT. It yields the protein CSALGPANTGELFL.

This clonotype has at least ten counts. Here the CDR3 DNA reads TGTGCCAGTGGACTAGCGGGAGGCAATGAGCAGTTCTTC. This translates into CASGLAGGNEQFF. The rearrangement uses TRBV19 and TRBJ2-1, with 14 positions matching TRBD2. From germline, CDR1 is LNHDA and CDR2 SQIVND (reference sequence). V lost 8 bases to trimming and J lost 6 bases; unmatched junction nucleotides: 0. This CDR3 has 13 residues.

This chain connects TRBV5-6 to TRBJ2-7; D ambiguous. Germline loops: CDR1 SGHDT, CDR2 YYEEEE. The V end lost 3 bases, the J end lost 2 bases, and 6 bases lay between the germline ends. The CDR3 has 12 residues. CDR3 amino acids: CASSSLTYEQYF. The CDR3 bases are TGTGCCAGCAGCTCGCTTACCTACGAGCAGTACTTC.

In this sample, this clonotype turned up many times. The chain has TRBV6-1 and TRBJ1-1; perhaps TRBD1 as D (6 bases). Germline lookup yields CDR1 MNHNS and CDR2 SASEGT. The CDR3 totals 13 residues. Trimming cost V 7 bases and J 6 bases, with 15 bases left between them. CDR3 protein: CASTTGSSAEAFF. The CDR3 DNA follows: TGTGCCAGCACCACAGGGTCCAGCGCTGAAGCTTTCTTT.

This clonotype was seen many times. The chain employs TRBV5-6 and TRBJ2-2; D remains unclear. Germline CDR1 SGHDT, CDR2 YYEEEE. Trimming removed 0 bases at V and 7 bases at J, with 13 bases between. The CDR3 contains 15 residues. The chain's CDR3 is CASSLGVGPGGELFF. The CDR3 region has the DNA TGTGCCAGCAGCTTGGGAGTAGGGCCAGGCGGGGAGCTGTTTTTT.

There are a few counts of this clonotype. The chain links TRBV5-4 to TRBJ2-7; D call uncertain. Deletions cut 2 bases from V and 3 bases from J, with 6 bases between. This CDR3 contains 12 residues. Per the germline V gene, CDR1 is SGHNT and CDR2 is YYREEE (reference sequence). CDR3 nucleotides: TGTGCCAGCAGCTTAAGGAGCTACGAGCAGTACTTC. Protein: CASSLRSYEQYF.

The chain joins TRBV2 to TRBJ2-3; D is perhaps TRBD1 or TRBD2 (6 bases each). Germline values: CDR1 SNHLY, CDR2 FYNNEI. V was shortened by 7 bases and J by 3 bases, with 17 bases between the two germline ends. The CDR3 extends over 15 amino acids. The CDR3 DNA follows: TGTGCCAGCAATCAACTAGGGGGGATAACAGATACGCAGTATTTT. This sequence encodes CASNQLGGITDTQYF.

The chain combines TRBV7-3 with TRBJ2-7, with 10 nucleotides matching TRBD1. In germline, CDR1 is SGHTA, CDR2 FQGTGA. J was trimmed by 6 bases and V by 3 bases; bases with no gene match: 2. This CDR3 spans 13 amino acids. The CDR3 DNA follows: TGTGCCAGCAGCTTTAGGACAGGGGGCGAGCAGTACTTC. Translation gives CASSFRTGGEQYF.

The V and J genes are TRBV20-1 and TRBJ2-1, with 8 bases fitting TRBD2. The CDR3 extends over 14 amino acids. CDR1 is DFQATT, CDR2 SNEGSKA, per germline (reference sequence). The V and J ends lost 6 bases and 7 bases, in that order; junction bases with no gene match: 11. CDR3 residues: CSAVIGTRGNEQFF. The CDR3 coding sequence is TGCAGTGCCGTCATTGGGACTAGAGGGAATGAGCAGTTCTTC.

This clonotype was recorded at least ten times. The rearrangement uses TRBV7-8 and TRBJ2-1; 10 nucleotides align to TRBD2. The CDR3 sequence is 16 residues long. Germline CDR1 SGHVS, CDR2 FQNEAQ. With 2 bases clipped from V and 8 bases from J, the junction kept 9 bases outside the gene matches. CDR3 protein: CASSLIWSGRADEQFF. The CDR3, as DNA: TGTGCCAGCAGCTTAATTTGGAGCGGGAGGGCAGATGAGCAGTTCTTC.

The chain recombines TRBV9 with TRBJ1-4; tentative D call: TRBD1 (6 bases). The CDR3 covers 18 residues. The V end was cut by 4 bases, the J end by 7 bases, with 26 bases between. The germline V gene encodes CDR1 SGDLS and CDR2 YYNGEE. For the CDR3, the DNA is TGTGCCAGCAGCTTCACATTGTTGGGGGCAGAACAAAGTGAAAAACTGTTTTTT. Amino acid sequence: CASSFTLLGAEQSEKLFF.

This clonotype appeared a few times. The chain has TRBV12-3 or TRBV12-4 and TRBJ2-1, with D possibly matching TRBD1 (7 bases). V shed 8 bases and J shed 4 bases, with 24 bases lying between them. This CDR3 comprises 17 residues. The DNA of the CDR3 is TGTGCCAGCCAGCCCAGGGGGGACTGGGGAATTTACAATGAGCAGTTCTTC. It codes for CASQPRGDWGIYNEQFF.

This clonotype was counted ten times or more. The rearrangement links TRBV6-5 to TRBJ2-5; D remains ambiguous. Trimming shortened V by 6 bases and J by 5 bases, and 13 bases separated the two germline ends. The CDR3 runs 13 residues. Germline CDR1 MNHEY, CDR2 SVGAGI. The CDR3 loop is CASSSELGETQYF. The CDR3 DNA follows: TGTGCCAGCAGCTCCGAGCTCGGGGAGACCCAGTACTTC.

The J gene is TRBJ1-5, the V gene TRBV27; no reliable D call. Looked up from germline, CDR1 is MNHEY and CDR2 is SMNVEV (reference sequence). Trimming removed 8 bases from V and 8 bases from J, with 16 bases in between. This CDR3 is 13 amino acids long. CDR3: CASSVRFREPQHF. The DNA for the CDR3 is TGTGCCAGCTCCGTCCGATTTCGGGAGCCCCAGCATTTT.

This clonotype was counted ten times or more. This chain connects TRBV6-5 to TRBJ2-5; D is possibly TRBD1 (6 bases). This CDR3 is 13 amino acids long. V was trimmed by 5 bases and J by 6 bases, leaving 13 bases between them. Germline V gene data show CDR1 as MNHEY and CDR2 as SVGAGI. CDR3 sequence reads: CASSNDRRQTQYF. CDR3 DNA sequence: TGTGCCAGCAGTAACGACAGGAGGCAGACCCAGTACTTC.

Ten or more counts support this clonotype. This sequence joins TRBV5-1 and TRBJ2-7; 9 bases align to TRBD2. Losses at the gene ends were 6 bases for V and 3 bases for J; bases not matched to a gene: 7. Germline CDR1 reads SGHRS; CDR2 reads YFSETQ. CDR3 length equals 14 residues. CDR3 sequence (DNA): TGCGCCAGCACACCGACTAGCGGAGTCTACGAGCAGTACTTC. It encodes CASTPTSGVYEQYF. Based on the CDR3 plus reference TRBV5-1 and TRBJ2-7, the full variable domain is KAGVTQTPRYLIKTRGQQVTLSCSPISGHRSVSWYQQTPGQGLQFLFEYFSETQRNKGNFPGRFSGRQFSNSRSEMNVSTLELGDSALYLCASTPTSGVYEQYFGPGTRLTVT.

The chain combines TRBV24-1 with TRBJ2-3, with TRBD1 identical over 9 bases. The germline CDR1 and CDR2 sequences are KGHDR and SFDVKD. CDR3 length: 16 amino acids. Germline trimming cut 4 bases from V and 2 bases from J; bases unmatched to any gene: 6. CDR3 DNA sequence: TGTGCCACCAGTGACGGGACAGGGAGGGACACAGATACGCAGTATTTT. This sequence encodes CATSDGTGRDTDTQYF.

J is TRBJ2-6 and V is TRBV29-1; possible D gene TRBD1, 6 bases. The germline V gene has CDR1 SQVTM and CDR2 ANQGSEA. V was pared by 4 bases and J by 7 bases, with 8 bases between. The CDR3 sequence is 12 residues long. DNA of the CDR3: TGCAGCGTTGCAGGGGACGCCAACGTCCTGACTTTC. This encodes CSVAGDANVLTF.